These 19 T cell receptor beta chains were sequenced from one sample in a study of shared clonotypes between healthy human individuals. Sequenced by immunoSEQ multiplex PCR; TCRdb stores in-frame clones only, minus some. Of some 2,400,000 clones listed, around 95% are singletons. The sequencing sample was made of naive CD4+ T cells sorted from blood. Subset given: CD45RA+ positively selected. These TCRs come from a man between 18 and 29 years old in good health.

The chain couples TRBV10-3 to TRBJ1-5; the D gene is possibly TRBD1 (5 bases). V was cut by 3 bases and J by 0 bases, with 9 bases left in between. There are 15 residues in the CDR3. Per germline, CDR1 ENHRY and CDR2 SYGVKD. CDR3 region: CAISEGADSNQPQHF. In nucleotides, the CDR3 is TGTGCCATCAGTGAAGGGGCAGATAGCAATCAGCCCCAGCATTTT.

The V gene is TRBV5-4, the J gene TRBJ2-4; 9 bases map to TRBD1. This CDR3 comprises 16 residues. Germline V gene lookup returns CDR1 SGHNT and CDR2 YYREEE (reference sequence). The V gene end was trimmed by 4 bases and the J gene end by 8 bases; junction bases not matched to a gene: 13. CDR3 coding DNA: TGTGCCAGCAGCAGGGAGCTTACGGGACAGGGCGACATTCAGTACTTC. Amino acids: CASSRELTGQGDIQYF.

J is TRBJ1-5 and V is TRBV6-4; 8 positions match TRBD1. Trimming at V came to 3 bases and at J to 5 bases, leaving 6 bases not matched to a gene. The CDR3 runs 15 residues. The V gene's germline CDR1 is MRHNA and CDR2 SNTAGT. The CDR3 here is CASSDPDRAHQPQHF. In DNA form, the CDR3 reads TGTGCCAGCAGTGATCCGGACAGGGCCCATCAGCCCCAGCATTTT.

The rearrangement links TRBV5-1 to TRBJ2-2; TRBD1 agrees at 9 bases. The CDR3 is made up of 15 amino acids. Germline V gene lookup returns CDR1 SGHRS and CDR2 YFSETQ. V lost 4 bases, J lost 5 bases, and 6 bases stayed unmatched. CDR3 loop: CASSKDRGPTGELFF. The CDR3 DNA reads TGCGCCAGCAGCAAGGACAGGGGACCGACCGGGGAGCTGTTTTTT.

This sequence joins TRBV10-1 and TRBJ1-2; maybe TRBD1 (6 bases). The CDR3 length is 13 residues. Per the germline V gene, CDR1 is WNHNN and CDR2 is SYGVQD (reference sequence). V was trimmed by 6 bases and J by 7 bases, leaving 15 bases between them. The CDR3 loop reads CASSLTGSSGYTF. DNA of the CDR3: TGCGCCAGCAGCCTTACAGGGTCGAGTGGCTACACCTTC.

The chain couples TRBV13 to TRBJ1-4; the D gene is possibly TRBD1 (6 bases). The CDR3 runs to 14 residues. Trimming stripped 4 bases from V and 7 bases from J, with 13 bases between. Germline V lookup: CDR1 PRHDT, CDR2 FYEKMQ (reference sequence). The CDR3 nucleotides read TGTGCCAGCAGCTCGGACAGACGGGTTGAAAAACTGTTTTTT. Its translation: CASSSDRRVEKLFF.

The genes are TRBV5-1 and TRBJ2-7, with 9 bases fitting TRBD1. This CDR3 comprises 14 residues. Germline loops: CDR1 SGHRS, CDR2 YFSETQ. V was clipped by 4 bases and J by 5 bases; unmatched bases: 7. CDR3 DNA: TGCGCCAGCAGCATAGGACAGGGGATCGACGAGCAGTACTTC. Its translation: CASSIGQGIDEQYF.

V is TRBV2 and J is TRBJ2-3; D is unresolved. Deletions cut 7 bases from V and 4 bases from J, with 9 bases between. The CDR3 covers 12 residues. Per germline, CDR1 SNHLY and CDR2 FYNNEI. This chain's CDR3 is CASNPGADTQYF. CDR3 nucleotides: TGTGCCAGCAACCCTGGCGCAGATACGCAGTATTTT.

The genes are TRBV9 and TRBJ1-1; the D gene is possibly TRBD1 (5 bases). This CDR3 has 13 amino acids. The V end lost 3 bases, the J end lost 5 bases, and 11 bases lay between the germline ends. Germline values: CDR1 SGDLS, CDR2 YYNGEE. This chain's CDR3 is CASSGGAGTEAFF. The DNA of the CDR3 is TGTGCCAGCAGCGGAGGGGCAGGTACTGAAGCTTTCTTT.

The chain is built from TRBV29-1 and TRBJ2-1; 7 nucleotides align to TRBD2. The CDR3 is 14 amino acids. Germline V CDR1 and CDR2: SQVTM, ANQGSEA. With 4 bases clipped from V and 8 bases from J, the junction kept 11 bases outside the gene matches. CDR3 residues: CSVASLARRDEQFF. The CDR3 DNA reads TGCAGCGTTGCATCACTAGCGCGTAGAGATGAGCAGTTCTTC.

The rearrangement uses TRBV5-1 and TRBJ2-7; 9 bases are a match to TRBD1. CDR3 length: 15 residues. With 3 bases clipped from V and 5 bases from J, the junction kept 9 bases outside the gene matches. Germline CDR1 reads SGHRS; CDR2 reads YFSETQ. The CDR3 region is CASSYQTGGVDEQYF. The CDR3 DNA follows: TGCGCCAGCAGCTACCAGACAGGGGGTGTGGACGAGCAGTACTTC. Full variable domain (remainder filled in from reference TRBV5-1 and TRBJ2-7): KAGVTQTPRYLIKTRGQQVTLSCSPISGHRSVSWYQQTPGQGLQFLFEYFSETQRNKGNFPGRFSGRQFSNSRSEMNVSTLELGDSALYLCASSYQTGGVDEQYFGPGTRLTVT.

The V call is TRBV6-5, the J call TRBJ2-7; D call uncertain. With 5 bases removed from V and 0 bases from J, the gap between germline ends came to 8 bases. CDR1 is MNHEY and CDR2 is SVGAGI in the germline V gene. The CDR3 is made up of 13 amino acids. For the CDR3, the DNA is TGTGCCAGCAGTCCCTACCCCTCCTACGAGCAGTACTTC. This codes for CASSPYPSYEQYF.

The chain employs TRBV5-6 and TRBJ2-5, with a weak D call TRBD1 (6 bases). Germline V lookup: CDR1 SGHDT, CDR2 YYEEEE. The CDR3 extends over 16 amino acids. The V end lost 0 bases, the J end lost 1 base, and 13 bases lay between the germline ends. The CDR3 is CASSLVGDNPQETQYF. In DNA form, the CDR3 reads TGTGCCAGCAGCTTGGTGGGGGACAACCCCCAAGAGACCCAGTACTTC.

The chain recombines TRBV6-5 with TRBJ2-1, with unresolved D. Germline V gives CDR1 MNHEY, CDR2 SVGAGI. The CDR3 is made up of 12 amino acids. The V end lost 7 bases, the J end lost 0 bases, and 4 bases lay between the germline ends. The CDR3 here is CASTSSYNEQFF. The CDR3 DNA is TGTGCCAGCACTAGCTCCTACAATGAGCAGTTCTTC.

The chain links TRBV28 to TRBJ2-7; tentatively, D is TRBD1 (5 bases). CDR3 size: 13 residues. The V and J ends lost 9 bases and 2 bases respectively, with 14 bases between them. From germline, CDR1 is MDHEN and CDR2 SYDVKM. DNA for the CDR3: TGTGCCAGTCATTCAGGGTCCACCTACGAGCAGTACTTC. Amino acid sequence: CASHSGSTYEQYF.

The chain combines TRBV28 with TRBJ1-2; TRBD1 matches 7 bases. After removal of 6 bases from V and 2 bases from J, the junction contained 12 bases not matched to a gene. CDR3 length: 16 amino acids. Looked up from germline, CDR1 is MDHEN and CDR2 is SYDVKM. This CDR3 reads CASSLLGQEPNYGYTF. DNA for the CDR3: TGTGCCAGCAGCCTACTTGGACAGGAACCCAACTATGGCTACACCTTC.

The chain has TRBV2 and TRBJ2-1, with 11 bases that match TRBD2. With V trimmed by 7 bases and J by 5 bases, 10 bases remained unmatched. CDR1 SNHLY and CDR2 FYNNEI come from the germline V gene. The CDR3 sequence is 16 residues long. CDR3 DNA: TGTGCCAGCAAGTTGGGGCTAGCGGGAGGACACAATGAGCAGTTCTTC. Its translation: CASKLGLAGGHNEQFF.

The gene calls are TRBV30 and TRBJ2-1; 8 positions match TRBD2. The CDR3 spans 15 residues. Trimming at V came to 1 base and at J to 6 bases, leaving 8 bases not matched to a gene. Germline CDR1 GTSNPN, CDR2 SVGIG (reference sequence). The CDR3 sequence is CAWSGLAYPSNEQFF. The CDR3 coding sequence is TGTGCCTGGAGTGGACTAGCGTATCCCAGCAATGAGCAGTTCTTC.

The chain has TRBV15 and TRBJ1-2; no definite D call. Germline V lookup: CDR1 LNHNV, CDR2 YYDKDF (reference sequence). Trimming removed 0 bases at V and 4 bases at J, with 6 bases between. The CDR3 loop spans 13 amino acids. CDR3 sequence: CATSRDKAYGYTF. The CDR3 DNA is TGTGCCACCAGCAGAGATAAGGCCTATGGCTACACCTTC.